This T cell receptor (beta chain) was identified in a study of beta chain features in type 1 diabetes. General study points: Patients with Type 1 diabetes showed moderately but significantly shorter TCRB CDR3s in all four CD4+ subsets. The study found that naive, central memory and Treg TCRB repertoires appeared more similar in patients than in healthy donors.

The V gene's germline CDR1 is SGHVS and CDR2 FQNEAQ. The CDR3 is 16 residues long. V was cut by 1 base and J by 0 bases, with 7 bases left in between. Expressed TCRB transcripts were sequenced because the isolated RNA had all been reverse transcribed beforehand. Libraries were prepared by immunoSEQ multiplex PCR; TCRdb keeps only in-frame clonotypes and omits some of them. The repertoire holds a few hundred thousand clones, with approximately 25% as singletons. This clone turned up a few times. The antigen remains undetermined. This sequence joins TRBV7-8 and TRBJ2-6, with D unresolved. Source material: naive CD4+ T cells from blood. The TCR originated in a woman aged 30 to 39 with type 1 diabetes. The CDR3, as DNA: TGTGCCAGCAGCTTAGTTGGGCACTCTGGGGCCAACGTCCTGACTTTC. This codes for CASSLVGHSGANVLTF.